This T cell receptor (beta chain) was sequenced in a study of T cells in Graves' hyperthyroidism and ophthalmopathy. Study details: Peripheral blood samples were taken at initial diagnosis, prior to any treatment.

From RNA transcripts, TCR beta CDR3 regions were amplified. First-round RT-PCR of the TCR CDR3 relied on the HTBI primer set. Via MiXCR, TCRdb re-called the multiplex PCR reads, giving one row per CDR3 protein. Here the sample spans fewer than 400,000 distinct CDR3 sequences, about a sixth being singletons. Points from the study as a whole: Blood samples included most of the expanded thyroid clonotypes exceeding 0.001.

It was uncontrolled infection, other autoimmune disease, pregnancy or lactation that excluded patients. With regard to this clonotype: What it recognizes is unknown. Its ends do not fully match the called genes, so a read error is possible.

CDR3 size: 14 residues. CDR1 and CDR2 (germline): GTSNPN, SVGIG (reference sequence). This TCR came from a woman younger than 35 with Graves' hyperthyroidism that later progressed to Graves' ophthalmopathy. Sequenced input: blood. The V call is TRBV30, the J call TRBJ2-7; weak D call: TRBD1 (6 bases). This CDR3 reads CAGRLPGHGDEQYF. The CDR3 DNA follows: TGTGCCGGGAGACTCCCGGGACACGGAGACGAGCAGTACTTC.